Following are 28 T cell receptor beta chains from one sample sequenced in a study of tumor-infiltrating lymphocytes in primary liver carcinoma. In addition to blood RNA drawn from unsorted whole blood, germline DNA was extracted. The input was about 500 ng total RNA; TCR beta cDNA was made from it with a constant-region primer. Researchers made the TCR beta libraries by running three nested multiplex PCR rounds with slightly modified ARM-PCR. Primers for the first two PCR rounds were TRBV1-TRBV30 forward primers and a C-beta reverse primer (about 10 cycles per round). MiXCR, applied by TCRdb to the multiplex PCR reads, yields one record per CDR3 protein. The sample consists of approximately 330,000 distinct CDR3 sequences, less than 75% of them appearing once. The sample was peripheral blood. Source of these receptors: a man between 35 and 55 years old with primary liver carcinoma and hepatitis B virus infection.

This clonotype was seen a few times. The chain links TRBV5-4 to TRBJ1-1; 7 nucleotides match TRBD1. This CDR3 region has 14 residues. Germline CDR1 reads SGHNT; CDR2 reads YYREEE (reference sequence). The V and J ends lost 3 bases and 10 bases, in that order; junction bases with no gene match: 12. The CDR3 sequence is CASSSTGERVGAFF. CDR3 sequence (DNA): TGTGCCAGCAGCTCCACAGGGGAGAGGGTTGGAGCTTTCTTT.

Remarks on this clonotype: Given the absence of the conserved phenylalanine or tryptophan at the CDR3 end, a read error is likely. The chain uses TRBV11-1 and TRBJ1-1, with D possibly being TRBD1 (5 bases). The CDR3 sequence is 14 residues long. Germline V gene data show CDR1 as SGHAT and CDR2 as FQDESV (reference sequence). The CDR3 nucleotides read TGCGCCAGCAGCTTAGCGACCGGGGGAACTGAAGCTTTCATT. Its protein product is CASSLATGGTEAFI.

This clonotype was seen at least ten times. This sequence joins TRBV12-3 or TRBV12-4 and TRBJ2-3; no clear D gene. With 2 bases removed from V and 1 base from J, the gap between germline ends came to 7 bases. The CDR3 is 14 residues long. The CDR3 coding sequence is TGTGCCAGCAGTTTATTAGAGGGCACAGATACGCAGTATTTT. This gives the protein CASSLLEGTDTQYF.

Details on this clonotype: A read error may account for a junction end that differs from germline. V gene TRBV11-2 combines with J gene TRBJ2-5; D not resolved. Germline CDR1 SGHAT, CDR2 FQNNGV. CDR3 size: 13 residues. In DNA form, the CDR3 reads TGTGCCATCAGTTATAACAACCATGAGACCCAGTACTTC. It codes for CAISYNNHETQYF.

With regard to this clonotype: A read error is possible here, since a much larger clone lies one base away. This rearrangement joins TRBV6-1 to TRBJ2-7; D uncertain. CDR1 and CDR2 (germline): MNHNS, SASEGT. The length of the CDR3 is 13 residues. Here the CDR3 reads CASVKGTAYERYF. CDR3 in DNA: TGTGCCAGCGTGAAAGGAACAGCCTACGAGCGGTACTTC.

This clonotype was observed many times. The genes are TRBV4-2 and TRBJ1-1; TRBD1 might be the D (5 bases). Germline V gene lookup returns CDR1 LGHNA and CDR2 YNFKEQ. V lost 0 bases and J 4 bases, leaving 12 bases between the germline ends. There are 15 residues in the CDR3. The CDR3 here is CASSQDKGRVTEAFF. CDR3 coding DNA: TGTGCCAGCAGCCAAGATAAGGGGCGCGTCACTGAAGCTTTCTTT.

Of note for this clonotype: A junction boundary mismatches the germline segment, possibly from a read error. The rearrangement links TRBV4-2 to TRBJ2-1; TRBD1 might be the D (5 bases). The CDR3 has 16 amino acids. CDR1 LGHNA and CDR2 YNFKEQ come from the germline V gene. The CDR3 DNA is TGTGTCAGCCGCCGGAAGGGGCGAGGCTCCTACAATGAGCAGTTCTTC. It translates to CVSRRKGRGSYNEQFF.

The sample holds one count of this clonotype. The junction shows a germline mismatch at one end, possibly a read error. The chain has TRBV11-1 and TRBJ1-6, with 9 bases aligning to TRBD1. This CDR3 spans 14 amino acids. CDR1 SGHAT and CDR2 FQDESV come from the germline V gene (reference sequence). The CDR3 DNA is TGTGCCAACAGTTCCGGGACAGGGCTATCACCCCTCTACTTT. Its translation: CANSSGTGLSPLYF.

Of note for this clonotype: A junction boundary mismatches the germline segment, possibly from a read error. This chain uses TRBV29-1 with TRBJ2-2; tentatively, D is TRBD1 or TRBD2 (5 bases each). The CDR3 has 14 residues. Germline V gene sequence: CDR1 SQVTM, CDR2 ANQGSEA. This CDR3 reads CSAEEGRFTGELVF. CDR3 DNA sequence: TGCAGCGCCGAAGAGGGACGGTTTACCGGGGAGCTGGTTTTT.

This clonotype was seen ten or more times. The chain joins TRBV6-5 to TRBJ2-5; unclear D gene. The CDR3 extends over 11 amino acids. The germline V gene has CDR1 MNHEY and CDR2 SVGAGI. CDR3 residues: CGELLQETQYF. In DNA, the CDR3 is TGTGGAGAACTACTACAAGAGACCCAGTACTTC.

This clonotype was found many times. This CDR3 reads CASSTTGTYEQYF. CDR3 bases: TGTGCCAGCAGTACGACAGGTACCTACGAGCAGTACTTC. The V call is TRBV6-5, the J call TRBJ2-7; TRBD1 is a possible D gene (6 bases). Trimming took 5 bases from V and 2 from J, leaving 10 bases between them. This CDR3 is 13 amino acids long. Germline V gene sequence: CDR1 MNHEY, CDR2 SVGAGI.

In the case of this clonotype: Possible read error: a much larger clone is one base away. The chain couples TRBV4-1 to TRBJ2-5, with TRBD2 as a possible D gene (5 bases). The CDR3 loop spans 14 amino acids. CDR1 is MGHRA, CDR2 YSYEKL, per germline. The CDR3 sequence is CASIQEGRQETQYF. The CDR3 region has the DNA TGCGCCAGCATCCAAGAGGGTAGACAAGAGACCCAGTACTTC.

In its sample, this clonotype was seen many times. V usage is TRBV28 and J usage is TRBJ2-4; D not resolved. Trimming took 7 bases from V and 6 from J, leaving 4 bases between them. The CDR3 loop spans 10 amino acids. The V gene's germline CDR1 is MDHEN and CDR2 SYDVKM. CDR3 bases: TGTGCCAGCATGGGAAACATTCAGTACTTC. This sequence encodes CASMGNIQYF.

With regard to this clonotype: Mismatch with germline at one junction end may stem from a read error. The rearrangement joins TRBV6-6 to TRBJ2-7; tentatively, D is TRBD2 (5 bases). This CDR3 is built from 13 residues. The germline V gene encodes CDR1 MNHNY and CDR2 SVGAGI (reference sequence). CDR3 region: CASSCLRENEQYF. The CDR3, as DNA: TGTGCCAGTAGTTGCCTGAGGGAGAACGAGCAGTACTTC.

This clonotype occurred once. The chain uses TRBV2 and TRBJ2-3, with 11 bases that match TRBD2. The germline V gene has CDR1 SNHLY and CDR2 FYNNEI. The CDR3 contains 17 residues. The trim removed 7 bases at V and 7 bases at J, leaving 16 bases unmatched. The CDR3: CASTNLGLAGGVNTQYF. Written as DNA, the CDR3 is TGTGCCAGCACCAACCTGGGCCTAGCGGGAGGTGTGAATACGCAGTATTTT.

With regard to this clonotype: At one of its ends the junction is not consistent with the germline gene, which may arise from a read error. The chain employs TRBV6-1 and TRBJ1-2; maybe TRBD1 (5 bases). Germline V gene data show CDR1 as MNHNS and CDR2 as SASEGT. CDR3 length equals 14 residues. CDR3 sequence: CVSTTPAGYYGYTF. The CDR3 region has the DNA TGTGTCAGCACTACCCCGGCAGGGTACTATGGCTACACCTTC.

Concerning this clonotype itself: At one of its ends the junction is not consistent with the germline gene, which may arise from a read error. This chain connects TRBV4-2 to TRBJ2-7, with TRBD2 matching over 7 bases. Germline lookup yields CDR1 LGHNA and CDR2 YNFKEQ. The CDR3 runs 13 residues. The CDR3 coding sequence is TGTGCCAGTAGCCAACAGGTGGATCGGGAGGTCTGCTTC. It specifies CASSQQVDREVCF.

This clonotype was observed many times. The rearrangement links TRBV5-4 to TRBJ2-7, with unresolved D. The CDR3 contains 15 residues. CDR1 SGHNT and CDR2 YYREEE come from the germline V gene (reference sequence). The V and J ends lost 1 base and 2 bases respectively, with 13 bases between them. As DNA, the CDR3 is TGTGCCAGCAGCTTGTACGGCGGTTCCCCCTACGAGCAGTACTTC. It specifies CASSLYGGSPYEQYF.

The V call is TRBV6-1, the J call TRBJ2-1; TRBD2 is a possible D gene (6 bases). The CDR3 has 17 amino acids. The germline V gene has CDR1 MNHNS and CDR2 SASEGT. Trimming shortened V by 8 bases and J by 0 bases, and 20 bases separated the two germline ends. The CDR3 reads CASSPCGAEGSYNEQFF. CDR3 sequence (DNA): TGTGCCAGCTCACCTTGTGGGGCGGAGGGCTCCTACAATGAGCAGTTCTTC.

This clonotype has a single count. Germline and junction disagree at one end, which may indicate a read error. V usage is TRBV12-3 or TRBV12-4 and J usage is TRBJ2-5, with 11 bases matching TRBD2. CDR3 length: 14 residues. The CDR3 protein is CTSSPRTSGETQYF. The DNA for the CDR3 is TGTACCAGCAGTCCCCGGACTAGCGGGGAGACCCAGTACTTC.

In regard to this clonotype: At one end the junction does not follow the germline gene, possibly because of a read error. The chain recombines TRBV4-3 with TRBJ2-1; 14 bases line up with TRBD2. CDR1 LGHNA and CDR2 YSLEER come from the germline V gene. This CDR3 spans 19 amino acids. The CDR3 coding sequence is TGCGACAGCAGCCAAGATCGGGGACTAGCGGGAGCCCCCTACAATGAGCAGTTCTTC. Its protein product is CDSSQDRGLAGAPYNEQFF.

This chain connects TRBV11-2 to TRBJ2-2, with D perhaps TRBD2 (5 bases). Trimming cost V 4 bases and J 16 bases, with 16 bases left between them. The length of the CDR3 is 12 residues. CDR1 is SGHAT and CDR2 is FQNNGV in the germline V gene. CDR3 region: CASSSDTGESFF. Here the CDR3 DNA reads TGTGCCAGCAGCTCCGATACCGGGGAGTCGTTTTTT.

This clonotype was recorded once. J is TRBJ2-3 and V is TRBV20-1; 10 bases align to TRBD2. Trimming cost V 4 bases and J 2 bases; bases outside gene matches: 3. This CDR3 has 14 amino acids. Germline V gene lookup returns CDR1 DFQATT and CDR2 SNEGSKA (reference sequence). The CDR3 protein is CSATGLAITDTQYF. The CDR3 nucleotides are TGCAGTGCTACGGGACTAGCGATCACAGATACGCAGTATTTT.

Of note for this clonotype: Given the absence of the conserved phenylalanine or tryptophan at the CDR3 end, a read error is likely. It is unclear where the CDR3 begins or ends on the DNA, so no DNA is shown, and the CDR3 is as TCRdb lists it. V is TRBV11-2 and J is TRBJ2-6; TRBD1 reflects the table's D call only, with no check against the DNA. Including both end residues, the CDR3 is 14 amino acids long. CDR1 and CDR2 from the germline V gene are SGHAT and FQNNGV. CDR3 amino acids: CASSTGSGANVLAL.

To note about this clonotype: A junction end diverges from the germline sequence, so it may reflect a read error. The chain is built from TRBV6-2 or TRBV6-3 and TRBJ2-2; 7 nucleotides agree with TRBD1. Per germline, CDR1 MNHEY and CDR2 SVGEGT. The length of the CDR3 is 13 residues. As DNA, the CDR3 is TGTGCCAGCAGTTTACAGGGGACCGGGGAGCCGTTTTTT. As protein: CASSLQGTGEPFF.

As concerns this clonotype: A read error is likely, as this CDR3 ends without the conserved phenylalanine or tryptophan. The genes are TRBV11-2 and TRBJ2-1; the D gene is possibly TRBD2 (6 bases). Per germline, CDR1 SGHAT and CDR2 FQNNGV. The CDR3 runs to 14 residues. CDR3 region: CASSISGSYNVQFL. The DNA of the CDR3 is TGTGCCAGCAGCATTAGCGGCTCCTACAATGTGCAGTTCTTA.

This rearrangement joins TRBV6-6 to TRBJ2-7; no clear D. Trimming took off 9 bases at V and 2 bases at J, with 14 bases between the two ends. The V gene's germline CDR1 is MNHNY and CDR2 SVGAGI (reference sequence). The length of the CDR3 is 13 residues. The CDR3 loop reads CASTPDKAYEQYF. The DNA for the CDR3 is TGTGCCAGTACCCCCGACAAGGCCTACGAGCAGTACTTC.

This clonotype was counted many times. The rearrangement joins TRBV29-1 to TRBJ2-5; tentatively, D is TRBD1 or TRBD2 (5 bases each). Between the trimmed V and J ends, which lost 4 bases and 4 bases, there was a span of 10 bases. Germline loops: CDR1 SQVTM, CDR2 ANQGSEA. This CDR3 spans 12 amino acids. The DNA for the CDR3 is TGCAGCGTTGTCCAAGGGACAGAGACCCAGTACTTC. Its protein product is CSVVQGTETQYF.